The clone carrying this T cell receptor (beta chain) was recorded a few times. The CDR3 contains 12 residues. Per the germline V gene, CDR1 is SGHDN and CDR2 is FVKESK. V lost 0 bases, J lost 10 bases, and 9 bases lay in between. This sample stems from a study of blood T cell repertoires in COVID-19. Study in general: Acute-phase and convalescent COVID-19 samples originated in the United States, Italy and Spain.

Repertoires were generated with immunoSEQ multiplex PCR, while TCRdb's copy carries only in-frame clones and drops some. The repertoire consists of about 180,000 clones, with nearly 80% occurring once and the leading ten covering 13% to 15%. Sequencing used PBMCs or T cells enriched from blood (not recorded which). The clonotype was recovered from a man between 60 and 75 years old who had been exposed to COVID-19. The V gene is TRBV14, the J gene TRBJ1-1; the D gene is possibly TRBD1 (5 bases). The CDR3 DNA follows: TGTGCCAGCAGCCAAGACAGGGTAGGAGCTTTCTTT. Protein: CASSQDRVGAFF.